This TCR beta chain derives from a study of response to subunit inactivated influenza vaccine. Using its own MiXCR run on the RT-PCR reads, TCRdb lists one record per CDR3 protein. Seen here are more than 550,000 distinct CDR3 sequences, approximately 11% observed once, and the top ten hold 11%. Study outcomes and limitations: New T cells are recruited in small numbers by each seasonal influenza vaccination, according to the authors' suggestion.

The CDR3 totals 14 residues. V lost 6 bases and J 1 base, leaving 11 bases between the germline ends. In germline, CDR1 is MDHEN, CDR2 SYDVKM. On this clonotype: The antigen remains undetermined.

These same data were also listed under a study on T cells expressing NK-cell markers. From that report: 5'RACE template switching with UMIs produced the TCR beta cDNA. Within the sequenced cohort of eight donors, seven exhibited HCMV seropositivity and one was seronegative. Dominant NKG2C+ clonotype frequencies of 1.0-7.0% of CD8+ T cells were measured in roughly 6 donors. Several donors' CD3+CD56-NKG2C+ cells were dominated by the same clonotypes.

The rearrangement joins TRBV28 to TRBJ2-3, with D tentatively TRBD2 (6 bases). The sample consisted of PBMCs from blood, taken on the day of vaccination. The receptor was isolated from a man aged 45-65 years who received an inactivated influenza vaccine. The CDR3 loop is CASSRDFGTDTQYF. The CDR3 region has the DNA TGTGCCAGCAGCCGGGACTTCGGCACAGATACGCAGTATTTT.